What follows is one TCR beta chain and its context. The antigen is unknown. CD8+ and CD4+ T cells were negatively isolated; TEMRA cells were FACS-enriched. The data are from a study of CD8 T cells in Susac syndrome. Study overall: When blood was drawn, patients with Susac syndrome were on intravenous immunoglobulin alone, on corticosteroids, or therapy-naive.

The CDR3 has 17 residues. Germline CDR1 is LNHNV and CDR2 is YYDKDF (reference sequence). Trimming left V 7 bases short and J 0 bases short, with 21 bases between. Study results and limitations: There were over 15 Susac-specific public clones in total CD8+ repertoires and four to six in CD8+ TEMRA repertoires. The study conceded that its TCR sequencing and HLA analysis involved relatively few individuals.

The RNA input was 0.5 to 1 ug, and it was reverse transcribed with random hexamers. TCRdb re-derived calls from the immunoSEQ multiplex PCR reads in MiXCR, one entry per CDR3 protein. The table includes about 80,000 distinct CDR3 sequences, 85% to 95% detected once. Sequenced: CD8+ T cells from PBMCs. This chain links TRBV15 with TRBJ1-1, with D tentatively TRBD1 (5 bases). The sequence came from a human donor with Susac syndrome. CDR3 nucleotides: TGTGCCACCACCTATCAAGCCAACGGAGGGGTGAACACTGAAGCTTTCTTT. Translating gives CATTYQANGGVNTEAFF.